This entry lists 18 T cell receptor beta chains sequenced from one sample in a study of human T cells and chemical hapten exposure. Unfractionated whole blood was the source of the extracted total RNA. A single record per CDR3 protein comes from TCRdb applying MiXCR to the 5' RACE reads. The table shows tens of thousands of distinct CDR3 sequences, with more than 7% occurring only once. These receptors originate from a male donor in good health.

This clonotype has at least ten counts. The chain carries TRBV28 and TRBJ1-1; TRBD1 matches 7 bases. J gave up 10 bases and V 6 bases, and 5 bases lay outside the gene matches. CDR3 length: 11 amino acids. Germline V lookup: CDR1 MDHEN, CDR2 SYDVKM. The CDR3 bases are TGTGCCAGCAGCACAGGGGTGGGAGCTTTCTTT. Translation gives CASSTGVGAFF.

This clonotype was observed many times. This chain joins TRBV6-2 or TRBV6-3 and TRBJ2-1; D not resolved. CDR3 length: 14 amino acids. The V end lost 0 bases, the J end lost 4 bases, and 7 bases lay between the germline ends. Germline CDR1 is MNHEY and CDR2 is SVGEGT. CDR3 loop: CASSYSTLYNEQFF. DNA of the CDR3: TGTGCCAGCAGTTACTCCACCCTTTACAATGAGCAGTTCTTC.

This chain connects TRBV15 to TRBJ1-6, with TRBD1 matching over 10 bases. Germline CDR1 and CDR2: LNHNV and YYDKDF (reference sequence). V trimming: 0 bases; J trimming: 13 bases; junction bases outside the gene matches: 6. This CDR3 contains 15 residues. The CDR3 region has the DNA TGTGCCACCAGCAGAGAGGGGACAGGGGATAGGCCCCTCCACTTT. It codes for CATSREGTGDRPLHF.

The rearrangement joins TRBV27 to TRBJ2-7; TRBD2 might be the D (6 bases). Trimming removed 5 bases at V and 4 bases at J, with 12 bases between. CDR1 is MNHEY and CDR2 is SMNVEV in the germline V gene (reference sequence). This CDR3 has 13 residues. The CDR3 protein is CASSPNREYEQYF. The DNA of the CDR3 is TGTGCCAGCAGTCCGAATCGGGAGTACGAGCAGTACTTC.

This clonotype was detected only a few times. This rearrangement joins TRBV20-1 to TRBJ1-2; 12 nucleotides line up with TRBD1. The junction had 7 bases not matched to a gene; V was cut back by 6 bases and J by 8 bases. CDR1 and CDR2 from the germline V gene are DFQATT and SNEGSKA (reference sequence). There are 13 residues in the CDR3. CDR3 in amino acids: CSAVGQGAGGYTF. CDR3 coding DNA: TGCAGTGCCGTGGGACAGGGGGCAGGAGGCTACACCTTC.

This clonotype was observed at least ten times. This chain joins TRBV6-5 and TRBJ2-6; D is ambiguous. This CDR3 is 17 amino acids long. Germline CDR1 MNHEY, CDR2 SVGAGI. Trimming shortened V by 0 bases and J by 0 bases, and 9 bases separated the two germline ends. Here the CDR3 DNA reads TGTGCCAGCAGTTACTCCGGCGGTGACTCTGGGGCCAACGTCCTGACTTTC. Its protein product is CASSYSGGDSGANVLTF.

V is TRBV6-6 and J is TRBJ2-7; D unclear. V gave up 2 bases and J gave up 1 base, with 12 bases separating them. The CDR3 loop spans 15 amino acids. Germline values: CDR1 MNHNY, CDR2 SVGAGI (reference sequence). The CDR3 nucleotides are TGTGCCAGCAGTTACACTGGCCAGGTATCCTACGAGCAGTACTTC. Its translation: CASSYTGQVSYEQYF.

This clonotype has at least ten counts. The chain couples TRBV19 to TRBJ1-5; the D gene is possibly TRBD1 (6 bases). Between the trimmed V and J ends, which lost 3 bases and 9 bases, there was a span of 12 bases. The CDR3 has 13 residues. The germline V gene encodes CDR1 LNHDA and CDR2 SQIVND (reference sequence). This CDR3 is CASSMDSPGPQHF. For the CDR3, the DNA is TGTGCCAGTAGTATGGACAGCCCCGGGCCCCAGCATTTT.

This clonotype occurred many times. The CDR3 sequence is CASSSGQGVSSPLHF. As DNA, the CDR3 is TGTGCCAGCAGTTCGGGACAGGGGGTCAGTTCACCCCTCCACTTT. This chain joins TRBV6-6 and TRBJ1-6, with 11 bases aligning to TRBD1. From germline, CDR1 is MNHNY and CDR2 SVGAGI (reference sequence). This CDR3 contains 15 residues. V dropped 4 bases and J dropped 9; count of bases not matched to a gene: 5.

This clonotype was detected ten times or more. V is TRBV29-1 and J is TRBJ2-5; TRBD1 or TRBD2 may be the D gene (6 bases each). The germline gives CDR1 SQVTM, CDR2 ANQGSEA. The CDR3 spans 14 residues. The ends were cut back, 4 bases at V and 4 bases at J, with 16 bases in the middle. CDR3 in DNA: TGCAGCGTTGGCGGGACACAAATCAGAGAGACCCAGTACTTC. Translation: CSVGGTQIRETQYF.

Concerning this clonotype: At one end the junction does not follow the germline gene, possibly because of a read error. V gene TRBV4-2 combines with J gene TRBJ1-2; D is unresolved. This CDR3 has 11 amino acids. The germline gives CDR1 LGHNA, CDR2 YNFKEQ. The CDR3 protein is CASRYDYGDTF. The CDR3 DNA reads TGTGCCAGCAGATACGACTATGGCGACACCTTC.

This chain joins TRBV7-8 and TRBJ1-2; D call uncertain. V was cut by 2 bases and J by 4 bases, with 8 bases left in between. The germline CDR1 and CDR2 sequences are SGHVS and FQNEAQ. The CDR3 sequence is 13 residues long. The CDR3 protein is CASSLTAAYGYTF. CDR3 DNA sequence: TGTGCCAGCAGCTTAACGGCAGCCTATGGCTACACCTTC.

V usage is TRBV2 and J usage is TRBJ2-7; D tentatively reads TRBD1 or TRBD2 (7 bases each). The length of the CDR3 is 15 residues. Trimming left V 2 bases short and J 5 bases short, with 16 bases between. The germline CDR1 and CDR2 sequences are SNHLY and FYNNEI. The CDR3 DNA reads TGTGCCAGCAGTGAACTTCAGGGGGAGGGAAACGAGCAGTACTTC. It specifies CASSELQGEGNEQYF.

This clonotype was seen at least ten times. The CDR3 loop reads CASSQRTEKYEQYF. CDR3 sequence (DNA): TGTGCCAGCAGCCAAAGGACAGAAAAGTACGAGCAGTACTTC. The J gene is TRBJ2-7, the V gene TRBV3-1; the D gene is possibly TRBD1 (6 bases). The CDR3 covers 14 residues. V lost 2 bases, J lost 4 bases, and 12 bases lay in between. Germline assignment: CDR1 LGHDT and CDR2 YNNKEL (reference sequence).

In this sample, this clonotype turned up many times. This chain uses TRBV20-1 with TRBJ2-3, with 7 bases aligning to TRBD2. The CDR3 sequence is 14 residues long. Trimming cost V 2 bases and J 0 bases; bases outside gene matches: 2. CDR1 is DFQATT, CDR2 SNEGSKA, per germline (reference sequence). This CDR3 is CSARTSESTDTQYF. In nucleotides, the CDR3 is TGCAGTGCTAGAACTAGCGAGAGCACAGATACGCAGTATTTT.

This sequence joins TRBV6-1 and TRBJ1-1; 7 bases fit TRBD1. V shed 10 bases and J 5 bases; nucleotides not matched to a gene: 16. Germline V gene lookup returns CDR1 MNHNS and CDR2 SASEGT. This CDR3 is 15 amino acids long. CDR3 sequence: CATSTGKFRETEAFF. CDR3 nucleotides: TGTGCCACCTCGACAGGGAAATTTAGAGAGACTGAAGCTTTCTTT.

This clonotype was counted many times. The chain recombines TRBV5-5 with TRBJ1-6, with D maybe TRBD1 (6 bases). Trimming removed 1 base at V and 8 bases at J, with 19 bases between. Germline CDR1 SGHKS, CDR2 YYEKEE (reference sequence). This CDR3 has 17 amino acids. CDR3 in DNA: TGTGCCAGCAGCTTGTCGTCATGGGACAAGAATTATTCACCCCTCCACTTT. Its protein is CASSLSSWDKNYSPLHF.

In this sample, this clonotype turned up many times. The chain's CDR3 is CASERETGELFF. The CDR3 nucleotides are TGTGCCAGCGAAAGGGAAACCGGGGAGCTGTTTTTT. The V call is TRBV2, the J call TRBJ2-2; D gene ambiguous. V was cut by 8 bases and J by 5 bases, with 9 bases left in between. This CDR3 comprises 12 residues. In germline, CDR1 is SNHLY, CDR2 FYNNEI.